A single sample is the source of the 19 T cell receptor beta chains below, sequenced in a study of blood T cell repertoires in COVID-19. Clones were sequenced by immunoSEQ multiplex PCR, and TCRdb holds only the in-frame ones, with some missing. The table has tens of thousands of clones, 82% seen once. Input material: peripheral blood. Receptors were obtained from a man older than 75 with COVID-19, enrolled during active disease.

J is TRBJ2-7 and V is TRBV9, with D perhaps matching TRBD2 (5 bases). Germline loops: CDR1 SGDLS, CDR2 YYNGEE. V lost 3 bases to trimming and J lost 5 bases, with 15 bases between them. The CDR3 has 14 amino acids. For the CDR3, the DNA is TGTGCCAGCAGCGCCAGAGGGTCCCCCCACGAGCAGTACTTC. Protein product: CASSARGSPHEQYF.

This clone appeared a few times. The genes are TRBV6-4 and TRBJ2-1; 8 bases match TRBD2. Germline-derived CDR1 and CDR2 are MRHNA and SNTAGT. The CDR3 contains 15 residues. The trim removed 5 bases at V and 3 bases at J, leaving 6 bases unmatched. The CDR3 bases are TGTGCCAGCAGTCCCTCGGGACTAGACTACAATGAGCAGTTCTTC. It codes for CASSPSGLDYNEQFF.

In this sample, this clone turned up a few times. V usage is TRBV9 and J usage is TRBJ2-1; 9 bases align to TRBD1. CDR1 and CDR2 (germline): SGDLS, YYNGEE. The J segment lost 8 bases and the V segment lost 4 bases, leaving 10 bases of the junction unmatched. There are 15 residues in the CDR3. In DNA form, the CDR3 reads TGTGCCAGCAGCCCTACAGGGGGCCCTAGCGATGAGCAGTTCTTC. Translated, it gives CASSPTGGPSDEQFF. The variable domain in full, with the rest retrieved from reference TRBV9 and TRBJ2-1, is DSGVTQTPKHLITATGQRVTLRCSPRSGDLSVYWYQQSLDQGLQFLIQYYNGEERAKGNILERFSAQQFPDLHSELNLSSLELGDSALYFCASSPTGGPSDEQFFGPGTRLTVL.

This chain links TRBV18 with TRBJ2-2, with 11 positions matching TRBD2. V trimming: 5 bases; J trimming: 1 base; junction bases outside the gene matches: 0. CDR1 is KGHSH and CDR2 is LQKENI in the germline V gene. CDR3 length: 15 residues. The CDR3 nucleotides read TGTGCCAGCTCAGGGACTAGCGGGAACACCGGGGAGCTGTTTTTT. This codes for CASSGTSGNTGELFF.

The rearrangement uses TRBV29-1 and TRBJ1-3, with D possibly being TRBD1 (6 bases). V lost 6 bases to trimming and J lost 4 bases, with 19 bases between them. Germline loops: CDR1 SQVTM, CDR2 ANQGSEA. This CDR3 contains 15 residues. CDR3 sequence (DNA): TGCAGCGTCGTCGGCCCCGCAGGGGTCGGAAACACCATATATTTT. Protein product: CSVVGPAGVGNTIYF.

This chain joins TRBV19 and TRBJ1-2; TRBD1 is a possible D gene (6 bases). Germline V gene sequence: CDR1 LNHDA, CDR2 SQIVND (reference sequence). CDR3 length: 16 amino acids. Trimming cost V 0 bases and J 5 bases, with 16 bases left between them. DNA for the CDR3: TGTGCCAGTAGTATAGATCTTGAAGGCAGGGGATATGGCTACACCTTC. Translation gives CASSIDLEGRGYGYTF. The full variable domain, rest sourced from reference TRBV19 and TRBJ1-2, is DGGITQSPKYLFRKEGQNVTLSCEQNLNHDAMYWYRQDPGQGLRLIYYSQIVNDFQKGDIAEGYSVSREKKESFPLTVTSAQKNPTAFYLCASSIDLEGRGYGYTFGSGTRLTVV.

The chain joins TRBV28 to TRBJ2-4; D may be TRBD2 (5 bases). The V gene's germline CDR1 is MDHEN and CDR2 SYDVKM. Trimming shortened V by 3 bases and J by 1 base, and 10 bases separated the two germline ends. The CDR3 has 15 residues. The CDR3 sequence is CASSLSGKAKNIQYF. CDR3 bases: TGTGCCAGCAGTTTGTCCGGGAAGGCCAAAAACATTCAGTACTTC. The variable domain in full, with the rest retrieved from reference TRBV28 and TRBJ2-4, is DVKVTQSSRYLVKRTGEKVFLECVQDMDHENMFWYRQDPGLGLRLIYFSYDVKMKEKGDIPEGYSVSREKKERFSLILESASTNQTSMYLCASSLSGKAKNIQYFGAGTRLSVL.

J is TRBJ1-6 and V is TRBV7-6; a weak D match, TRBD1 (6 bases). The CDR3 is made up of 16 amino acids. Trimming stripped 5 bases from V and 0 bases from J, with 11 bases between. Germline assignment: CDR1 SGHVS and CDR2 FNYEAQ. The CDR3 loop is CASSPYRVSYNSPLHF. The CDR3, as DNA: TGTGCCAGCAGCCCATACAGGGTCTCCTATAATTCACCCCTCCACTTT.

The chain joins TRBV5-1 to TRBJ1-1; D remains ambiguous. In germline, CDR1 is SGHRS, CDR2 YFSETQ. V was shortened by 0 bases and J by 3 bases, with 12 bases between the two germline ends. The CDR3 is 15 amino acids. CDR3 amino acids: CASSLGAGVDTEAFF. The CDR3 nucleotides are TGCGCCAGCAGCTTGGGTGCGGGTGTGGACACTGAAGCTTTCTTT. Full variable domain (outside the CDR3, taken from reference TRBV5-1 and TRBJ1-1): KAGVTQTPRYLIKTRGQQVTLSCSPISGHRSVSWYQQTPGQGLQFLFEYFSETQRNKGNFPGRFSGRQFSNSRSEMNVSTLELGDSALYLCASSLGAGVDTEAFFGQGTRLTVV.

This chain joins TRBV24-1 and TRBJ1-5; no reliable D call. The CDR3 is 13 residues long. From germline, CDR1 is KGHDR and CDR2 SFDVKD. Trimming removed 5 bases at V and 6 bases at J, with 10 bases between. CDR3 sequence reads: CATSGGIFQPQHF. The CDR3 DNA sequence: TGTGCCACCAGTGGCGGGATATTTCAGCCCCAGCATTTT.

This rearrangement joins TRBV6-1 to TRBJ2-7; tentative D call: TRBD1 (6 bases). Germline V lookup: CDR1 MNHNS, CDR2 SASEGT. Trimming removed 3 bases at V and 0 bases at J, with 15 bases between. The CDR3 spans 16 residues. The CDR3 loop is CASSERQGLYSYEQYF. The CDR3 coding sequence is TGTGCCAGCAGTGAGAGGCAGGGGCTATACTCCTACGAGCAGTACTTC.

This rearrangement joins TRBV6-2 or TRBV6-3 to TRBJ1-1, with 9 bases fitting TRBD1. Losses at the gene ends were 0 bases for V and 1 base for J; bases not matched to a gene: 12. This CDR3 is 19 amino acids long. Germline CDR1 is MNHEY and CDR2 is SVGEGT. The CDR3 nucleotides read TGTGCCAGCAGTTACTCGAGGACGGACAGGGGCCGAGCGAACACTGAAGCTTTCTTT. Translated: CASSYSRTDRGRANTEAFF.

The rearrangement links TRBV10-3 to TRBJ1-3, with 9 bases matching TRBD1. Germline CDR1 and CDR2: ENHRY and SYGVKD. The J segment lost 4 bases and the V segment lost 0 bases, leaving 7 bases of the junction unmatched. This CDR3 is 17 amino acids long. The CDR3 spells CAISESTGGNFGNTIYF. For the CDR3, the DNA is TGTGCCATCAGTGAGTCTACAGGGGGCAATTTCGGAAACACCATATATTTT.

The chain carries TRBV6-5 and TRBJ2-1, with 8 nucleotides matching TRBD1. The CDR3 runs to 15 residues. V lost 5 bases, J lost 1 base, and 4 bases stayed unmatched. Germline V gene sequence: CDR1 MNHEY, CDR2 SVGAGI. CDR3 nucleotide sequence: TGTGCCAGCAGTCCAGGGGGCTGGTCCTACAATGAGCAGTTCTTC. This translates into CASSPGGWSYNEQFF.

V gene TRBV20-1 combines with J gene TRBJ1-5, with D unresolved. This CDR3 is built from 14 residues. Germline loops: CDR1 DFQATT, CDR2 SNEGSKA (reference sequence). With 3 bases removed from V and 3 bases from J, the gap between germline ends came to 12 bases. CDR3 in amino acids: CSASFRGANQPQHF. The CDR3 DNA reads as TGCAGTGCTAGTTTCCGGGGAGCCAATCAGCCCCAGCATTTT.

This rearrangement joins TRBV18 to TRBJ1-2; D possibly corresponds to TRBD1 (6 bases). The V end lost 6 bases, the J end lost 6 bases, and 20 bases lay between the germline ends. The length of the CDR3 is 15 residues. Germline-derived CDR1 and CDR2 are KGHSH and LQKENI. The CDR3 DNA is TGTGCCAGCTCCGAGGGTGGTCGGACAGAGGATGGCTACACCTTC. Protein: CASSEGGRTEDGYTF. The whole variable domain, filled in from reference TRBV18 and TRBJ1-2, reads NAGVMQNPRHLVRRRGQEARLRCSPMKGHSHVYWYRQLPEEGLKFMVYLQKENIIDESGMPKERFSAEFPKEGPSILRIQQVVRGDSAAYFCASSEGGRTEDGYTFGSGTRLTVV.

V usage is TRBV4-3 and J usage is TRBJ2-2, with D tentatively TRBD1 (5 bases). The CDR3 covers 16 residues. CDR1 is LGHNA, CDR2 YSLEER, per germline. V gave up 1 base and J gave up 0 bases, with 9 bases separating them. The CDR3 loop reads CASSQGQYANTGELFF. In DNA, the CDR3 is TGCGCCAGCAGCCAAGGACAGTACGCGAACACCGGGGAGCTGTTTTTT.

This rearrangement joins TRBV27 to TRBJ1-6; 8 nucleotides line up with TRBD1. Germline V lookup: CDR1 MNHEY, CDR2 SMNVEV (reference sequence). J was trimmed by 10 bases and V by 5 bases; bases with no gene match: 7. This CDR3 has 14 amino acids. The CDR3 bases are TGTGCCAGCAGTCTCAGTGGACAGGGCTCACCCCTCCACTTT. It is translated as CASSLSGQGSPLHF.

This clone turned up a few times. V and J are TRBV25-1 and TRBJ1-6; the D gene is possibly TRBD1 (6 bases). V was shortened by 5 bases and J by 8 bases, with 13 bases between the two germline ends. This CDR3 contains 14 residues. Germline loops: CDR1 MGHDK, CDR2 SYGVNS. CDR3 residues: CASSHRQDDSPLHF. CDR3 nucleotide sequence: TGTGCCAGCAGTCATCGACAGGACGATTCACCCCTCCACTTT.